This TCR beta chain appears in the sequencing data of a study of blood T cell repertoires in COVID-19 (TCRdb year 2020). The study in broad terms: The collaborator samples originated in the United States, Italy and Spain and spanned the acute and convalescent phases of COVID-19. The material from the prospective study consisted of cDNA or gDNA derived from T cells, B-cell-depleted T cells, or PBMCs. Samples came from the ongoing ImmuneRACE study (first 160 participants) plus 1,254 subjects from 6 global collaborators. A de-identified subject ID, COVID-19 status, age in years and sex were almost always included in the sample metadata. Subjects who had been exposed to COVID-19, were actively infected with it, or had recovered from it provided the deeply sampled blood TCRbeta repertoires that made up the dataset. The repertoires were released in a freely available public database meant as a resource for research on the immune response to SARS-CoV-2. Where available, HLA class I and class II types were taken from metadata supplied by the sample provider and were not determined by assay-based typing.

Whole blood was collected in K2EDTA tubes by collaborating institutions according to the institutions' own protocols. For TCRbeta analysis, collaborators shipped samples in one of three forms: frozen whole blood, isolated PBMCs, or DNA extracted from either of those sample types. There are many counts of this clone. The specificity of this receptor is unknown. Per-base qualities were not stored, and no clone one base away is much larger. TCRbeta CDR3 regions were amplified from genomic DNA by means of the immunoSEQ Assay, a bias-controlled multiplex PCR. The paper's processing steps were these. Within the assay, amplification of reference gene primers was used to estimate how many nucleated cells each sample contained. To quantify the absolute abundance of each unique TCRbeta CDR3 rearrangement, sequence reads were collapsed and filtered. For each sample, productive Simpson clonality was calculated by taking the square root of Simpson's diversity index across productive rearrangements. Imported from immuneACCESS, the table was reduced by TCRdb to in-frame sequences with V and J called. These copies leave out some clones; in studies compared against another copy, an unresolved V gene accounts for under half, and the cause of the remainder is not known. Clonal size and the V and J genes are those of that table, whereas D and trimming came from the DNA. A total of roughly 100,000 clones appear in this sample, around 87% of them only once. The ten largest clonotypes hold 15% to 20% of the sample.

What the study reported, not specific to this receptor: How much clinical and demographic metadata was included differed by source and by participant, and the metadata was provided uncurated.

CDR1 LGHNA and CDR2 YNFKEQ were looked up in the germline V gene. Its CDR3 holds 19 amino acids, cysteine through phenylalanine. Only the CDR3 portion is preserved as DNA: 57 bases, with reading frame beginning at the first base. At the junction V is shortened by 3 bases and J by 0 bases; bases outside the gene matches: 8. Sequencing was done on a sample of peripheral blood. The TCR comes from a human donor in a cohort sampled during active COVID-19. The chain is made from TRBV4-2 and TRBJ2-3; 14 bases in the middle match TRBD2. The CDR3 protein: CASSHPLGTSGGSTDTQYF. The DNA sequence is given as TGTGCCAGCAGCCACCCACTTGGGACTAGCGGGGGTAGCACAGATACGCAGTATTTT.